This TCR beta chain was identified during a study of blood T cell repertoires in COVID-19. About the study: T cells, B-cell-depleted T cells, or PBMCs provided the cDNA or gDNA that served as material.

In the authors' workflow: Estimation of nucleated cell counts relied on the amplification of reference gene primers. Profiled with immunoSEQ multiplex PCR; TCRdb holds only in-frame clones, not every one. That table is the source of V, J and clone size, and D and trimming were worked out from the DNA. This sample has around 100,000 clones, with 80% to 90% found just once. V was shortened by 5 bases and J by 2 bases, with 18 bases between the two germline ends. CDR1 is SGHTA, CDR2 FQGNSA, per germline. The CDR3 has 16 residues. The J gene is TRBJ1-1, the V gene TRBV7-2; D unresolved. The specimen sequenced was peripheral blood. The sequence was obtained from a woman in her 50s with acute or convalescent COVID-19. The DNA for the CDR3 is TGTGCCAGCAGCGTACCCTCAGGATCTGGAAACACTGAAGCTTTCTTT. Translated: CASSVPSGSGNTEAFF. The variable domain in full, with the rest retrieved from reference TRBV7-2 and TRBJ1-1, is GAGVSQSPSNKVTEKGKDVELRCDPISGHTALYWYRQSLGQGLEFLIYFQGNSAPDKSGLPSDRFSAERTGGSVSTLTIQRTQQEDSAVYLCASSVPSGSGNTEAFFGQGTRLTVV.